What follows are 21 T cell receptor beta chains derived from one specimen sequenced in a study of Ad26.COV2.S vaccination and SARS-CoV-2 variants. Treatment specified: about 20 received Ad26.COV2.S at low or high dose, single or two shots; five or six received placebo; per-sample allocation not given. Sampling was done on day 63 after the first vaccine or placebo injection. Some clones are missing from TCRdb's copy, which holds only in-frame ones; the method was immunoSEQ multiplex PCR. The sample contains about 380,000 clones, about 83% of which appear only once. This specimen consisted of peripheral blood, obtained in a trial of Ad26.COV2.S vaccine versus placebo. These receptors were taken from a person between 18 and 65 years old who received the Ad26.COV2.S COVID-19 vaccine or a placebo.

The sample holds a few counts of this clone. The chain links TRBV5-1 to TRBJ2-5; no clear D. V was clipped by 3 bases and J by 5 bases, with 11 bases between them. Germline V lookup: CDR1 SGHRS, CDR2 YFSETQ. The CDR3 consists of 13 residues. The CDR3 region is CASSSPGLETQYF. The DNA of the CDR3 is TGCGCCAGCAGCTCCCCGGGCTTGGAGACCCAGTACTTC. Supplemented by reference TRBV5-1 and TRBJ2-5, the full variable domain reads KAGVTQTPRYLIKTRGQQVTLSCSPISGHRSVSWYQQTPGQGLQFLFEYFSETQRNKGNFPGRFSGRQFSNSRSEMNVSTLELGDSALYLCASSSPGLETQYFGPGTRLLVL.

The chain combines TRBV7-9 with TRBJ1-1; D gene uncertain. The germline CDR1 and CDR2 sequences are SEHNR and FQNEAQ (reference sequence). This CDR3 spans 12 amino acids. V lost 5 bases and J lost 1, with 5 bases in between. CDR3 sequence (DNA): TGTGCCAGCAGCATTAAGAACACTGAAGCTTTCTTT. This sequence encodes CASSIKNTEAFF.

The chain is built from TRBV3-1 (or the pseudogene TRBV3-2) and TRBJ2-7; TRBD1 aligns across 7 bases. The CDR3 contains 16 residues. Germline V gene lookup returns CDR1 LGHDT and CDR2 YNNKEL (reference sequence). V was pared by 1 base and J by 2 bases, with 8 bases of the junction left unmatched. The CDR3 here is CASSQGGGTNPYEQYF. CDR3 DNA: TGTGCCAGCAGCCAAGGAGGGGGCACAAACCCCTACGAGCAGTACTTC.

With respect to this clone: The sample carries other DNA sequences with the same CDR3. This chain connects TRBV7-3 to TRBJ2-3; D unresolved. V was cut by 1 base and J by 3 bases, with 5 bases left in between. CDR1 is SGHTA, CDR2 FQGTGA, per germline. The length of the CDR3 is 13 residues. The CDR3 here is CASSLKRTDTQYF. As DNA, the CDR3 is TGTGCCAGCAGCTTAAAGAGGACAGATACGCAGTATTTT. The entire variable domain, with the rest obtained from reference TRBV7-3 and TRBJ2-3, is as follows: GAGVSQTPSNKVTEKGKYVELRCDPISGHTALYWYRQSLGQGPEFLIYFQGTGAADDSGLPNDRFFAVRPEGSVSTLKIQRTERGDSAVYLCASSLKRTDTQYFGPGTRLTVL.

The J gene is TRBJ1-1, the V gene TRBV3-1 (or the pseudogene TRBV3-2); 8 bases align to TRBD1. The CDR3 has 15 residues. V was pared by 5 bases and J by 1 base, with 6 bases of the junction left unmatched. The germline gives CDR1 LGHDT, CDR2 YNNKEL (reference sequence). The CDR3 region is CASSLRQGRNTEAFF. The CDR3 DNA reads as TGTGCCAGCAGCTTGCGACAGGGGAGGAACACTGAAGCTTTCTTT.

Points on this clone: Other nucleotide sequences from this sample produce the same CDR3. The CDR3 protein is CATSAAETQYF. In DNA form, the CDR3 reads TGTGCCACCAGTGCGGCCGAGACCCAGTACTTC. The V gene is TRBV24-1, the J gene TRBJ2-5; D gene ambiguous. Trimming took off 5 bases at V and 5 bases at J, with 5 bases between the two ends. This CDR3 is 11 amino acids long. From germline, CDR1 is KGHDR and CDR2 SFDVKD.

This clone was detected only once. The chain employs TRBV5-4 and TRBJ1-1; a possible D gene is TRBD1 (6 bases). CDR3 length: 15 residues. V lost 3 bases to trimming and J lost 2 bases, with 14 bases between them. CDR1 and CDR2 from the germline V gene are SGHNT and YYREEE (reference sequence). DNA for the CDR3: TGTGCCAGCAGCTCCCCAGGGGCGCGAAACACTGAAGCTTTCTTT. Protein sequence: CASSSPGARNTEAFF.

This sequence joins TRBV5-1 and TRBJ2-1; D might be TRBD2 (5 bases). The CDR3 sequence is 14 residues long. V was clipped by 5 bases and J by 0 bases, with 9 bases between them. The V gene's germline CDR1 is SGHRS and CDR2 YFSETQ. CDR3 protein: CASRSGYSYNEQFF. The CDR3 nucleotides read TGCGCCAGCAGAAGCGGCTACTCCTACAATGAGCAGTTCTTC.

The rearrangement uses TRBV5-1 and TRBJ1-2, with D possibly being TRBD1 (6 bases). V lost 2 bases and J 6 bases, leaving 11 bases between the germline ends. Germline CDR1 SGHRS, CDR2 YFSETQ. This CDR3 spans 13 amino acids. For the CDR3, the DNA is TGCGCCAGCAGCTTTCGGGGGCGCAATGGCTACACCTTC. Its protein is CASSFRGRNGYTF.

The V call is TRBV6-2 or TRBV6-3, the J call TRBJ2-1; D ambiguous. Germline V gene sequence: CDR1 MNHEY, CDR2 SVGEGT. This CDR3 has 14 amino acids. The V and J ends lost 4 bases and 8 bases respectively, with 15 bases between them. CDR3 sequence reads: CASSSQLLSDEQFF. As DNA, the CDR3 is TGTGCCAGCAGTTCCCAATTGTTAAGCGATGAGCAGTTCTTC.

The V and J genes are TRBV5-4 and TRBJ2-3; unclear D gene. Per germline, CDR1 SGHNT and CDR2 YYREEE (reference sequence). V shed 4 bases and J shed 0 bases, with 15 bases lying between them. This CDR3 has 16 residues. CDR3 sequence (DNA): TGTGCCAGCAGCGGTCAGGTAGAGTCTAGCACAGATACGCAGTATTTT. This sequence encodes CASSGQVESSTDTQYF.

In DNA, the CDR3 is TGTGCCAGCAGCCTCCTAGCGGGCCAGACCGGGGAGCTGTTTTTT. Encoded protein: CASSLLAGQTGELFF. The chain recombines TRBV7-7 with TRBJ2-2; 8 bases align to TRBD2. CDR3 length: 15 amino acids. The V and J ends lost 5 bases and 5 bases, in that order; junction bases with no gene match: 7. The germline V gene has CDR1 SSHAT and CDR2 FNYEAQ (reference sequence). The whole variable domain, remainder taken from reference TRBV7-7 and TRBJ2-2, is GAGVSQSPRYKVTKRGQDVTLRCDPISSHATLYWYQQALGQGPEFLTYFNYEAQPDKSGLPSDRFSAERPEGSISTLTIQRTEQRDSAMYRCASSLLAGQTGELFFGEGSRLTVL.

This clone was counted a single time. This sequence joins TRBV5-4 and TRBJ2-1, with 8 bases aligning to TRBD2. The germline CDR1 and CDR2 sequences are SGHNT and YYREEE (reference sequence). This CDR3 region has 15 residues. With V trimmed by 2 bases and J by 5 bases, 6 bases remained unmatched. The CDR3, as DNA: TGTGCCAGCAGCTTAGGACTAGCAGATAACAATGAGCAGTTCTTC. This translates into CASSLGLADNNEQFF.

The chain joins TRBV5-6 to TRBJ2-5; possible D gene TRBD1, 6 bases. The germline V and J ends were trimmed by 4 bases and 8 bases, with 9 bases remaining between them. The CDR3 is made up of 11 amino acids. From germline, CDR1 is SGHDT and CDR2 YYEEEE. CDR3 protein: CASSKQGTQYF. In DNA form, the CDR3 reads TGTGCCAGCAGCAAACAGGGAACCCAGTACTTC. Full variable domain (outside the CDR3, taken from reference TRBV5-6 and TRBJ2-5): DAGVTQSPTHLIKTRGQQVTLRCSPKSGHDTVSWYQQALGQGPQFIFQYYEEEERQRGNFPDRFSGHQFPNYSSELNVNALLLGDSALYLCASSKQGTQYFGPGTRLLVL.

This clone was seen a handful of times. This chain joins TRBV6-5 and TRBJ2-2; possible D gene TRBD1, 6 bases. The CDR3 covers 15 residues. Trimming removed 1 base from V and 3 bases from J, with 9 bases in between. CDR1 is MNHEY and CDR2 is SVGAGI in the germline V gene. As DNA, the CDR3 is TGTGCCAGCAGTTACTTCGGACAGTACACCGGGGAGCTGTTTTTT. Translating it yields CASSYFGQYTGELFF.

The rearrangement uses TRBV7-6 and TRBJ2-3, with D unclear. V lost 5 bases and J 3 bases, leaving 9 bases between the germline ends. CDR1 and CDR2 (germline): SGHVS, FNYEAQ. This CDR3 spans 13 amino acids. CDR3: CASSARGTDTQYF. DNA of the CDR3: TGTGCCAGCAGCGCCCGAGGAACAGATACGCAGTATTTT.

The gene calls are TRBV5-1 and TRBJ2-7; TRBD2 aligns across 10 bases. Germline loops: CDR1 SGHRS, CDR2 YFSETQ. With 5 bases clipped from V and 2 bases from J, the junction kept 10 bases outside the gene matches. CDR3 size: 16 residues. The CDR3 region is CASSSGRSQVAYEQYF. CDR3 coding DNA: TGCGCCAGCAGTAGCGGGAGGTCTCAGGTAGCCTACGAGCAGTACTTC.

The chain links TRBV6-5 to TRBJ1-5, with D maybe TRBD1 (6 bases). Between the trimmed V and J ends, which lost 8 bases and 3 bases, there was a span of 11 bases. There are 13 residues in the CDR3. CDR1 is MNHEY, CDR2 SVGAGI, per germline. DNA of the CDR3: TGTGCCAGCCGCCGGGACAACAATCAGCCCCAGCATTTT. It yields the protein CASRRDNNQPQHF.

The chain employs TRBV24-1 and TRBJ2-3; 7 bases fit TRBD1. CDR1 KGHDR and CDR2 SFDVKD come from the germline V gene. V shed 4 bases and J 6 bases; nucleotides not matched to a gene: 6. The CDR3 length is 14 residues. CDR3 DNA sequence: TGTGCCACCAGTGACTTTACAGGGGTGGATACGCAGTATTTT. Its protein is CATSDFTGVDTQYF.

The V and J genes are TRBV5-6 and TRBJ1-1, with TRBD1 identical over 8 bases. The germline V gene has CDR1 SGHDT and CDR2 YYEEEE. V lost 6 bases and J lost 2; bases outside the gene matches: 15. The length of the CDR3 is 17 residues. This chain's CDR3 is CASTASFRDRLNTEAFF. The CDR3 DNA is TGTGCCAGCACCGCCTCTTTCCGGGACAGGTTAAACACTGAAGCTTTCTTT.

The gene calls are TRBV21-1 and TRBJ2-3; the table assigns TRBD1, which was not confirmed against the DNA. TRBV21-1 is a documented pseudogene. CDR3 size: 14 residues. CDR3 nucleotide sequence: TGTGCCAGCACCCCCGAGGGGGCCACAGATACGCAGTATTTT. It codes for CASTPEGATDTQYF.